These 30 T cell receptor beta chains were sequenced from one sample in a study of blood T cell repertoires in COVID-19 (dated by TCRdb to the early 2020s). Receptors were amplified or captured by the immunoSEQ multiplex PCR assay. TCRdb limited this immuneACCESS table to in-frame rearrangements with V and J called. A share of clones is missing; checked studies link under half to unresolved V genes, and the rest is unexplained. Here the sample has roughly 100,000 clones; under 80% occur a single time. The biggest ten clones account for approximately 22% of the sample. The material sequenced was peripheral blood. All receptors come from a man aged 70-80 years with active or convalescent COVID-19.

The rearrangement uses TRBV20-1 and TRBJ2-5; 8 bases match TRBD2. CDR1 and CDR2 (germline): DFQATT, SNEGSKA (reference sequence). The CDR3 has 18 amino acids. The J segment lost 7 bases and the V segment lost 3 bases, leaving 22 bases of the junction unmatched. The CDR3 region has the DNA TGCAGTGCTAGTGAAGATGGCGGGGGGTCCCCTCGTCTGAGGACCCAGTACTTC. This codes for CSASEDGGGSPRLRTQYF.

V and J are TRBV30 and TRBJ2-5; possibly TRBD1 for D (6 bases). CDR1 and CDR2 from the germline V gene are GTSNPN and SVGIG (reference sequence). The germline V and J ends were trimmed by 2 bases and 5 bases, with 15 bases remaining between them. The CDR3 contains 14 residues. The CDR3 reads CAWSTGQRGETQYF. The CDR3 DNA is TGTGCCTGGAGTACCGGACAGCGTGGCGAGACCCAGTACTTC.

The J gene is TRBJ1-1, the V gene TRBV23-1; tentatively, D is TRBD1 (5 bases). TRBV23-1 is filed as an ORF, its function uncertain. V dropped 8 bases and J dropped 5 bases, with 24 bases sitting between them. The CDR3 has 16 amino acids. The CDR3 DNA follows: TGCGCCAGCCTGGTCTGGGGCGAAGGACGGTGGACTGAAGCTTTCTTT. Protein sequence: CASLVWGEGRWTEAFF.

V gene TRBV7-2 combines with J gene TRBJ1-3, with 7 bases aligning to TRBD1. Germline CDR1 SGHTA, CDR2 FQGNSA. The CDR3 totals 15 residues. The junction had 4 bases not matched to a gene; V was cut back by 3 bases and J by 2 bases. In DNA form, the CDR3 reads TGTGCCAGCAGCTTGCAGGGGGGTACTGGAAACACCATATATTTT. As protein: CASSLQGGTGNTIYF.

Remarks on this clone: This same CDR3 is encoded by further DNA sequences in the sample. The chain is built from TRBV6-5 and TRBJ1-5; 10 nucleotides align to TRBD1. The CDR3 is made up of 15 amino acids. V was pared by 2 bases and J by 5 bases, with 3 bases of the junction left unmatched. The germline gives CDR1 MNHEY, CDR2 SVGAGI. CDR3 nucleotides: TGTGCCAGCAGTTACGGTGGACAGGGGGATCAGCCCCAGCATTTT. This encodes CASSYGGQGDQPQHF.

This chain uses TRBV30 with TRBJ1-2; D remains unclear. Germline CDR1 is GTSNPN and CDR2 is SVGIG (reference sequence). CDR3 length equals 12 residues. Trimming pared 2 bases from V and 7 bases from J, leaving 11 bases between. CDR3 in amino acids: CAWSLTVGGYTF. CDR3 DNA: TGTGCCTGGAGTTTAACAGTGGGTGGCTACACCTTC.

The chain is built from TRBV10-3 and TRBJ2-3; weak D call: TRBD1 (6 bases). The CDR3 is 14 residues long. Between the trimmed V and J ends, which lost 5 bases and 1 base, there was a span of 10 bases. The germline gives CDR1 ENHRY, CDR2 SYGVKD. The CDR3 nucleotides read TGTGCCATCAGTACAGGGATGGGCACAGATACGCAGTATTTT. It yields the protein CAISTGMGTDTQYF.

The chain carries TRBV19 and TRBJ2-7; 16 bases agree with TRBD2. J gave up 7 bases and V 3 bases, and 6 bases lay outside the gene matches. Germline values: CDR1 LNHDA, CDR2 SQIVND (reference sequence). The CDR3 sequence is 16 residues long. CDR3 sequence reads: CASSIGTSGRAWEQYF. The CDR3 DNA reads TGTGCCAGTAGTATCGGGACTAGCGGGAGGGCCTGGGAGCAGTACTTC.

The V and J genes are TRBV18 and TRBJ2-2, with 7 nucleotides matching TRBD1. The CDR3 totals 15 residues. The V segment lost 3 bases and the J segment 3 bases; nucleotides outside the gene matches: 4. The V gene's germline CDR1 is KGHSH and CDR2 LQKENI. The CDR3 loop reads CASSPGTADTGELFF. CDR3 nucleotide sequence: TGTGCCAGCTCACCGGGGACAGCTGACACCGGGGAGCTGTTTTTT.

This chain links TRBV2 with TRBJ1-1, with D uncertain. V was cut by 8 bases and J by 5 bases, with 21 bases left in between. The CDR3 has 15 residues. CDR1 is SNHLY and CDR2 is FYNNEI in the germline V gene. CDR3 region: CASRFRQQPNTEAFF. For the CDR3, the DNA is TGTGCCAGCCGTTTTCGTCAACAGCCGAATACTGAAGCTTTCTTT.

The CDR3 DNA follows: TGTGCCAGCAGCCCCTCGGAGGGGCCGGTCAAAAACATTCAGTACTTC. As protein: CASSPSEGPVKNIQYF. The V gene is TRBV9, the J gene TRBJ2-4, with D tentatively TRBD2 (6 bases). V lost 4 bases and J lost 3, with 17 bases in between. The CDR3 runs to 16 residues. CDR1 and CDR2 from the germline V gene are SGDLS and YYNGEE.

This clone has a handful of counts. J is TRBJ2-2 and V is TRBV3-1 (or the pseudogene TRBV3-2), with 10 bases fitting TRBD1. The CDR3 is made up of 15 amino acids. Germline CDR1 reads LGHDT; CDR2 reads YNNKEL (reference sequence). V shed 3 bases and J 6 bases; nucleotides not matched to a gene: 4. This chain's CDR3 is CASSQLDRGSGELFF. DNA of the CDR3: TGTGCCAGCAGCCAGCTGGACAGGGGGTCCGGGGAGCTGTTTTTT.

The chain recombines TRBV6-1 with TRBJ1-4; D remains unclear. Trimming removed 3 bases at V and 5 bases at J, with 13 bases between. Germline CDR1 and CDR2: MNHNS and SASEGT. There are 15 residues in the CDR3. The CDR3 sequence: CASSDGVFTNEKLFF. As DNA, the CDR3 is TGTGCCAGCAGTGACGGGGTATTCACGAATGAAAAACTGTTTTTT.

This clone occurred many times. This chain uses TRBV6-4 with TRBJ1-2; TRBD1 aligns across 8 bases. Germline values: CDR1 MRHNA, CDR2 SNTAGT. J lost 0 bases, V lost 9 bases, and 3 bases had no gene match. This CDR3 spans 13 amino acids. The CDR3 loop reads CASTQGANYGYTF. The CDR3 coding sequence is TGTGCCAGTACACAGGGGGCTAACTATGGCTACACCTTC.

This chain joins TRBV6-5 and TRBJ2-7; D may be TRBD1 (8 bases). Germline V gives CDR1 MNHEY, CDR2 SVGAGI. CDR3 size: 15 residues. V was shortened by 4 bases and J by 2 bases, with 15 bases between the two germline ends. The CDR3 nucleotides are TGTGCCAGCAGTTCAGGGGGGGGACAGGCCTACGAGCAGTACTTC. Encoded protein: CASSSGGGQAYEQYF.

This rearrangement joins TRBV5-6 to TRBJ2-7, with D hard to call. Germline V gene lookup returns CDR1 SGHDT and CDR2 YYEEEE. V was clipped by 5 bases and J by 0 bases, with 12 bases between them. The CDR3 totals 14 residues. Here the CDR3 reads CASSHPSSSYEQYF. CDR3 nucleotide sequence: TGTGCCAGCAGTCACCCTAGTAGCTCCTACGAGCAGTACTTC.

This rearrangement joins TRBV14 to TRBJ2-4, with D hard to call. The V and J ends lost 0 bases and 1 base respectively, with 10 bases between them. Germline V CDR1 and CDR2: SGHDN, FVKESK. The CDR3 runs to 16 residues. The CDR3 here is CASSQDFFPAKNIQYF. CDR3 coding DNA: TGTGCCAGCAGCCAAGATTTCTTCCCCGCCAAAAACATTCAGTACTTC.

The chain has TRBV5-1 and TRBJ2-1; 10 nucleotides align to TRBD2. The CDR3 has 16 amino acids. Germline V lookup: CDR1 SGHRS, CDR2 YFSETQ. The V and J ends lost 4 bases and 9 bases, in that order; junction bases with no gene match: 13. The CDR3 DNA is TGCGCCAGCAGCCCCGAGGAGGAAGCGGGAGGGAGTGAGCAGTTCTTC. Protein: CASSPEEEAGGSEQFF.

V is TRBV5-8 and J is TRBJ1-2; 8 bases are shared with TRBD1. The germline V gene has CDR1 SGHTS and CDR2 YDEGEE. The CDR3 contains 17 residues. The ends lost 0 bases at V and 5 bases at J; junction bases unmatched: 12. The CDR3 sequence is CASSLDPGGAGPYGYTF. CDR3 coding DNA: TGTGCCAGCAGCTTGGACCCAGGGGGCGCGGGGCCTTATGGCTACACCTTC.

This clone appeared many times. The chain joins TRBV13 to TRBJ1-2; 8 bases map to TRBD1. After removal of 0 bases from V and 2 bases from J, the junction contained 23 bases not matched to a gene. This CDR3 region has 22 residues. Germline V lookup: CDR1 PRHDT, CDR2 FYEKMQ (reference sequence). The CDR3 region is CASSLGYPGAVRDRGLNYGYTF. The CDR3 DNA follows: TGTGCCAGCAGCTTAGGCTATCCGGGGGCCGTCCGAGACAGGGGCCTGAACTATGGCTACACCTTC. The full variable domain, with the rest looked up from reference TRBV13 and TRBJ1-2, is AAGVIQSPRHLIKEKRETATLKCYPIPRHDTVYWYQQGPGQDPQFLISFYEKMQSDKGSIPDRFSAQQFSDYHSELNMSSLELGDSALYFCASSLGYPGAVRDRGLNYGYTFGSGTRLTVV.

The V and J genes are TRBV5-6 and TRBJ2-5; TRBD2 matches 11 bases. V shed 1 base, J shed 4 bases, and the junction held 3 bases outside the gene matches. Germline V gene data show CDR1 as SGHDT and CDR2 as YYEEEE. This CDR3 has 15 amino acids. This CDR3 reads CASSLRLAGGETQYF. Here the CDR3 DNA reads TGTGCCAGCAGCTTGAGGCTAGCGGGAGGAGAGACCCAGTACTTC.

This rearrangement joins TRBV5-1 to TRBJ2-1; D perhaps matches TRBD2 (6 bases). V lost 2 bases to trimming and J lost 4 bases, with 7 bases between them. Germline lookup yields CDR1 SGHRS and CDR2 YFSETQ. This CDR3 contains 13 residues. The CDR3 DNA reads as TGCGCCAGCAGCTTCGGGACTTACAATGAGCAGTTCTTC. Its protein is CASSFGTYNEQFF.

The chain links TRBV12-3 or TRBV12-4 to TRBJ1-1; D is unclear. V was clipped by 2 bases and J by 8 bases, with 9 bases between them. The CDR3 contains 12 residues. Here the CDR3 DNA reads TGTGCCAGCAGTTTAATTGGCGGGGAAGCTTTCTTT. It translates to CASSLIGGEAFF.

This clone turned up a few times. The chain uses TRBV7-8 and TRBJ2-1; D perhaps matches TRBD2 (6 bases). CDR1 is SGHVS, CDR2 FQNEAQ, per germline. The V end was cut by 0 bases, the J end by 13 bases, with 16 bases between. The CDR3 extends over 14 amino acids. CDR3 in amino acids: CASSLAVVSGVQFF. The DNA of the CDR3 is TGTGCCAGCAGCTTAGCGGTGGTATCGGGGGTCCAGTTCTTC.

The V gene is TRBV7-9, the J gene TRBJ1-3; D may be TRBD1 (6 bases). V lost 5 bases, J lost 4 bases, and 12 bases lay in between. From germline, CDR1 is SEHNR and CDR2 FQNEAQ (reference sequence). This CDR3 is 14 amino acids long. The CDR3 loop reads CASSQGHLGNTIYF. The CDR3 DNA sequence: TGTGCCAGCAGCCAGGGACATCTCGGAAACACCATATATTTT.

The CDR3 region is CASSLLAGVNEQYF. CDR3 in DNA: TGTGCCAGCTCTCTACTAGCGGGAGTGAACGAGCAGTACTTC. V and J are TRBV18 and TRBJ2-7, with TRBD2 identical over 11 bases. V was pared by 6 bases and J by 5 bases, with 6 bases of the junction left unmatched. The germline V gene has CDR1 KGHSH and CDR2 LQKENI. The length of the CDR3 is 14 residues.

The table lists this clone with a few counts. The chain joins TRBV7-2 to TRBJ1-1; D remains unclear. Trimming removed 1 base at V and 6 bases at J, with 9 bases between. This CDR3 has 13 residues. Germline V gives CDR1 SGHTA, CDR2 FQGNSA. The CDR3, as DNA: TGTGCCAGCAGCTTAGTAGAACGGGCTGAAGCTTTCTTT. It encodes CASSLVERAEAFF.

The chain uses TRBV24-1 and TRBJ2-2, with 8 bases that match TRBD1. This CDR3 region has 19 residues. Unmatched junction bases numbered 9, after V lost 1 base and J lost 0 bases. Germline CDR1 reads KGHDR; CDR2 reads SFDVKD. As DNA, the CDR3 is TGTGCCACCAGTGATTTTTTACGGGGGACAGGCGCGAACACCGGGGAGCTGTTTTTT. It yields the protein CATSDFLRGTGANTGELFF.

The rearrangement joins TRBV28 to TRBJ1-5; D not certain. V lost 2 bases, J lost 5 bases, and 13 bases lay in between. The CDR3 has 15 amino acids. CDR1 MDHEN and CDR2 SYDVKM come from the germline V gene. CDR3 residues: CASSLVGNDYQPQHF. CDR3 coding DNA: TGTGCCAGCAGTTTAGTCGGGAACGACTATCAGCCCCAGCATTTT.

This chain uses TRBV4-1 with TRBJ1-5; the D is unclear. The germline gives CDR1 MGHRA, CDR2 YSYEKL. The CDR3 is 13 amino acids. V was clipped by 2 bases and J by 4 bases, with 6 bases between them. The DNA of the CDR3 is TGCGCCAGCAGCCAAACGAGAAATCAGCCCCAGCATTTT. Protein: CASSQTRNQPQHF.